Listed here is a single T cell receptor beta chain. This sample stems from a study of shared T cell receptors in the human thymus. V lost 7 bases and J lost 0, with 13 bases in between. This CDR3 has 15 residues. Germline lookup yields CDR1 MNHEY and CDR2 SMNVEV (reference sequence). This table comes from immunoSEQ multiplex PCR, and its TCRdb copy is limited to in-frame clones, with some not included. The table records about 380,000 clones, about 95% of them present only once. The TCR originated in a human donor. The rearrangement links TRBV27 to TRBJ1-5, with D hard to call. Sample: thymocytes. Here the CDR3 reads CASTPEWGSNQPQHF. In DNA form, the CDR3 reads TGTGCCAGCACCCCGGAGTGGGGTAGCAATCAGCCCCAGCATTTT.